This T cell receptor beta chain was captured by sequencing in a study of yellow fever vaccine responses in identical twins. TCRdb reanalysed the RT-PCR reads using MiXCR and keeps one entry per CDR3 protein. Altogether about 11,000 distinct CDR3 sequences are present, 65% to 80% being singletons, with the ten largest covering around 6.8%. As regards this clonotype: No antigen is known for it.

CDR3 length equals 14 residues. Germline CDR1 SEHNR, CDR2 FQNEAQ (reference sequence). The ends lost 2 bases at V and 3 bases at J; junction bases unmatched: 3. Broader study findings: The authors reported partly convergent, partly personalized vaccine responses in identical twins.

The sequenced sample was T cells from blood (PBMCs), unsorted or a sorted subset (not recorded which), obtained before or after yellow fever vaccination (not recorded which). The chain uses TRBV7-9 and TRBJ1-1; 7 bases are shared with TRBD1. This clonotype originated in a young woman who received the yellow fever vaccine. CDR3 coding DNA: TGTGCCAGCAGCTTAAAAACAGGGGACACTGAAGCTTTCTTT. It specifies CASSLKTGDTEAFF.